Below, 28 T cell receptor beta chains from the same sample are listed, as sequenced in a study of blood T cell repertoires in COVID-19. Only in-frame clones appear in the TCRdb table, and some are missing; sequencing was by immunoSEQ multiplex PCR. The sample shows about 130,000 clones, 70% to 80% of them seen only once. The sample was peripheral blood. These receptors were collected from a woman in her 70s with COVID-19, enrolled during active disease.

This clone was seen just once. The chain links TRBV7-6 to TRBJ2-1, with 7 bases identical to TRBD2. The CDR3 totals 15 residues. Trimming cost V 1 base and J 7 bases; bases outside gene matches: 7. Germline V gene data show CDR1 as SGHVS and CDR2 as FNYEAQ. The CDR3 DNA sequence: TGTGCCAGCAGCTTAGAAATGGGCGGGGGTAATGAGCAGTTCTTC. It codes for CASSLEMGGGNEQFF.

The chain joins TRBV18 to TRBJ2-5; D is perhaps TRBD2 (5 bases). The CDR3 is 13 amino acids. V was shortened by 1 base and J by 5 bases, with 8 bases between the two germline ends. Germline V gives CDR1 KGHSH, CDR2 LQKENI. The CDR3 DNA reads TGTGCCAGCTCACCACAGGGAGATGAGACCCAGTACTTC. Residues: CASSPQGDETQYF. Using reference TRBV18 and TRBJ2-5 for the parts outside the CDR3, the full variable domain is NAGVMQNPRHLVRRRGQEARLRCSPMKGHSHVYWYRQLPEEGLKFMVYLQKENIIDESGMPKERFSAEFPKEGPSILRIQQVVRGDSAAYFCASSPQGDETQYFGPGTRLLVL.

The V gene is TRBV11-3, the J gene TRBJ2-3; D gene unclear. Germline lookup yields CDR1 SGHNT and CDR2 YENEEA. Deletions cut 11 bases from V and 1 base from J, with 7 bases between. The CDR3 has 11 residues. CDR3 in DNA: TGTGCCCTTTGTGGCACAGATACGCAGTATTTT. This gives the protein CALCGTDTQYF.

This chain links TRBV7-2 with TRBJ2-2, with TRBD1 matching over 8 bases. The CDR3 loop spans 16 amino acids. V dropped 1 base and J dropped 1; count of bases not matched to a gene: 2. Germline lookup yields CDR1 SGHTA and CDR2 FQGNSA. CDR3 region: CASSLGTGRNTGELFF. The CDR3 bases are TGTGCCAGCAGCTTAGGGACAGGGAGGAACACCGGGGAGCTGTTTTTT.

DNA of the CDR3: TGTGCCAGCTCCCTGGGACAGGCCAACACTGAAGCTTTCTTT. Translating gives CASSLGQANTEAFF. The chain recombines TRBV18 with TRBJ1-1; TRBD1 agrees at 8 bases. This CDR3 region has 14 residues. Germline V gene lookup returns CDR1 KGHSH and CDR2 LQKENI. After removal of 6 bases from V and 2 bases from J, the junction contained 5 bases not matched to a gene. Complete variable domain (other parts from reference TRBV18 and TRBJ1-1): NAGVMQNPRHLVRRRGQEARLRCSPMKGHSHVYWYRQLPEEGLKFMVYLQKENIIDESGMPKERFSAEFPKEGPSILRIQQVVRGDSAAYFCASSLGQANTEAFFGQGTRLTVV.

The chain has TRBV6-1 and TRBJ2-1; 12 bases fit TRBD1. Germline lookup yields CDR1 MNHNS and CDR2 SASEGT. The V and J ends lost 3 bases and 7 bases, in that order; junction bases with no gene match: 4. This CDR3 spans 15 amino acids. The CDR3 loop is CASSDLGQGANEQFF. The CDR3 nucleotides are TGTGCCAGCAGTGATCTGGGACAGGGGGCTAATGAGCAGTTCTTC.

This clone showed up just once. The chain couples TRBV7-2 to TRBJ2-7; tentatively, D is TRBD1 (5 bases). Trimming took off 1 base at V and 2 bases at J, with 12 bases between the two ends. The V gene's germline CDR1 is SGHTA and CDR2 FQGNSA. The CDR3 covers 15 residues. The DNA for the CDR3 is TGTGCCAGCAGCTTAGTAGGGGTGGGCCCCTACGAGCAGTACTTC. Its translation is CASSLVGVGPYEQYF.

CDR3 sequence: CASSLGQGEQYF. CDR3 nucleotides: TGTGCCAGCAGTTTAGGACAGGGCGAGCAGTACTTC. The V call is TRBV28, the J call TRBJ2-7, with 8 bases that match TRBD1. The V segment lost 2 bases and the J segment 6 bases; nucleotides outside the gene matches: 0. Germline lookup yields CDR1 MDHEN and CDR2 SYDVKM. The CDR3 sequence is 12 residues long.

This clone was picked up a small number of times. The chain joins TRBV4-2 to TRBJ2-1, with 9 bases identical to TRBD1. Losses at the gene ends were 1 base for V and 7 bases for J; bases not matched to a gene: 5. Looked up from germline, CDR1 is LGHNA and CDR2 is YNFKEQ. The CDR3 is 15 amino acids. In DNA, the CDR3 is TGTGCCAGCAGCCAAGGGGACAGGGTGAGGAATGAGCAGTTCTTC. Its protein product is CASSQGDRVRNEQFF.

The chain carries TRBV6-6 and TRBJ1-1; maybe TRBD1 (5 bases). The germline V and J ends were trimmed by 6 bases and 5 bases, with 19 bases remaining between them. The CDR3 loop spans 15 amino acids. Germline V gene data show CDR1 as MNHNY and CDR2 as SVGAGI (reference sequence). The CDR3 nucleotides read TGTGCCAGCAGCCGCCCCCAGGGAACACGAACTGAAGCTTTCTTT. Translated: CASSRPQGTRTEAFF.

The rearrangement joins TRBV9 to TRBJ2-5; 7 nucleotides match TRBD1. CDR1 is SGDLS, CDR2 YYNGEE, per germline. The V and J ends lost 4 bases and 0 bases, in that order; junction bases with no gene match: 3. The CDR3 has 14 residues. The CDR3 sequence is CASSQGQNQETQYF. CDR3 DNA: TGTGCCAGCAGCCAGGGACAGAACCAAGAGACCCAGTACTTC.

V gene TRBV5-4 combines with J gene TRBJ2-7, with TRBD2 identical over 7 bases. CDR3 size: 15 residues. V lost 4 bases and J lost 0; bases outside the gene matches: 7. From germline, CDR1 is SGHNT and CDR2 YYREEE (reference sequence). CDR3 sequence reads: CASSPNPGGSYEQYF. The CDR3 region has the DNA TGTGCCAGCAGCCCCAACCCGGGGGGCTCCTACGAGCAGTACTTC. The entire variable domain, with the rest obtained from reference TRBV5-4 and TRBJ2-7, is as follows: ETGVTQSPTHLIKTRGQQVTLRCSSQSGHNTVSWYQQALGQGPQFIFQYYREEENGRGNFPPRFSGLQFPNYSSELNVNALELDDSALYLCASSPNPGGSYEQYFGPGTRLTVT.

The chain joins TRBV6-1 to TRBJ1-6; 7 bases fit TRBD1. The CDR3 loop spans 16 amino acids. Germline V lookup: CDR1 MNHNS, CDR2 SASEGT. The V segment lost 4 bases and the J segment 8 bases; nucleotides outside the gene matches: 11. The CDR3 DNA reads TGTGCCAGCAGTGGGCCGACAGGGACGGGTGATTCACCCCTCCACTTT. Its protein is CASSGPTGTGDSPLHF.

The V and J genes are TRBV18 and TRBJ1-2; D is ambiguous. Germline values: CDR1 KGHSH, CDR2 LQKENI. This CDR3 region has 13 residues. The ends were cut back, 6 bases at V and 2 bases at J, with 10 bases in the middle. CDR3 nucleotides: TGTGCCAGCTCGACGGAGGAAAACTATGGCTACACCTTC. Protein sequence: CASSTEENYGYTF.

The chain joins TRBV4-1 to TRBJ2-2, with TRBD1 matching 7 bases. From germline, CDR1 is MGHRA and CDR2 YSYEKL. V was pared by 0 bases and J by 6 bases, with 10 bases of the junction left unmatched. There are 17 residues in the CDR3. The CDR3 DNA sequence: TGCGCCAGCAGCCAAGATCGGGACAGCCACACGTCCGGGGAGCTGTTTTTT. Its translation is CASSQDRDSHTSGELFF.

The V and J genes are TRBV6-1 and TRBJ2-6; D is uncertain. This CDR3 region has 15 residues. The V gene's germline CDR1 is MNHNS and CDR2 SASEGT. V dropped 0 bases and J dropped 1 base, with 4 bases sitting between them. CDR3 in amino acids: CASSEAPSGANVLTF. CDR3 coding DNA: TGTGCCAGCAGTGAAGCCCCATCTGGGGCCAACGTCCTGACTTTC.

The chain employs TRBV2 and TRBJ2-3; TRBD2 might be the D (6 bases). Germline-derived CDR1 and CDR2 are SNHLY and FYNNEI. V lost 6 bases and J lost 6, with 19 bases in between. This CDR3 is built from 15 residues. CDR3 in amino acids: CASRVLAAGLDTQYF. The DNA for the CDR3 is TGTGCCAGCAGGGTACTAGCAGCGGGCCTGGATACGCAGTATTTT.

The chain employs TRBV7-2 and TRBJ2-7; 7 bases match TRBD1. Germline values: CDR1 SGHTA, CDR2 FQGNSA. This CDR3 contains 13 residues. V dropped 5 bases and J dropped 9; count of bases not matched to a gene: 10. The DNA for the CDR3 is TGTGCCAGCAGCGCCGGGACAGCCGAAAGGCAGTACTTC. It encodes CASSAGTAERQYF.

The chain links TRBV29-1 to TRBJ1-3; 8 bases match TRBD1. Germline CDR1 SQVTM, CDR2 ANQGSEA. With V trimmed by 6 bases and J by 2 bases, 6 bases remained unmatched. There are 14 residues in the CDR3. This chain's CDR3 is CSVWTGNTGNTIYF. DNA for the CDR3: TGCAGCGTCTGGACAGGGAACACTGGAAACACCATATATTTT.

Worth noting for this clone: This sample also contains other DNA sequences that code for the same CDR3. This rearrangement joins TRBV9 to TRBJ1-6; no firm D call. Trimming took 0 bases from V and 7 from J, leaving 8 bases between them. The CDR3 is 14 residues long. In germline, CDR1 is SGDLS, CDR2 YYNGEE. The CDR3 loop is CASSVGGGNSPLHF. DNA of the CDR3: TGTGCCAGCAGCGTAGGAGGCGGGAATTCACCCCTCCACTTT.

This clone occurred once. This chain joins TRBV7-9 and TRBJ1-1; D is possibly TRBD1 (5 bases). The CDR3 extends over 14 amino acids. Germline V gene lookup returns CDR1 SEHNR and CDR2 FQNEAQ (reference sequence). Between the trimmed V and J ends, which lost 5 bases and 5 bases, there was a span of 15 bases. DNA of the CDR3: TGTGCCAGCAGCGACAGACCAGGAGGGACTGAAGCTTTCTTT. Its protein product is CASSDRPGGTEAFF.

CDR3 region: CASSSGWSTEAFF. Here the CDR3 DNA reads TGTGCCAGCAGTTCCGGGTGGTCCACTGAAGCTTTCTTT. The chain links TRBV27 to TRBJ1-1; D uncertain. The germline V gene encodes CDR1 MNHEY and CDR2 SMNVEV (reference sequence). V lost 4 bases and J 4 bases, leaving 10 bases between the germline ends. This CDR3 comprises 13 residues.

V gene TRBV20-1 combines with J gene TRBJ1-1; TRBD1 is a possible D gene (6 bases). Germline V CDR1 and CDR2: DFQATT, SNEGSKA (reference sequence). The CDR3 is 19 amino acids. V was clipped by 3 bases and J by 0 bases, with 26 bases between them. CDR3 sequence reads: CSASLSFSTGRYMNTEAFF. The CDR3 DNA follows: TGCAGTGCTAGTTTGAGCTTTTCTACAGGGCGATACATGAACACTGAAGCTTTCTTT.

The CDR3 reads CASSLLPGYQPQHF. The CDR3 nucleotides read TGCGCCAGCAGCCTTCTACCAGGTTATCAGCCCCAGCATTTT. The rearrangement joins TRBV5-1 to TRBJ1-5; no clear D gene. Germline CDR1 reads SGHRS; CDR2 reads YFSETQ. V dropped 4 bases and J dropped 5 bases, with 13 bases sitting between them. CDR3 length: 14 amino acids.

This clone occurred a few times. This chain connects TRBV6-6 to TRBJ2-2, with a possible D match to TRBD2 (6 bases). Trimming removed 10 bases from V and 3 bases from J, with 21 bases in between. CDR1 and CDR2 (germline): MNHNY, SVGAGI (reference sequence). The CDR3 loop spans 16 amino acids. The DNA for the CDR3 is TGTGCCACCCGAGGCCCCTCGCGGGGCGACACCGGGGAGCTGTTTTTT. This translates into CATRGPSRGDTGELFF.

This chain's CDR3 is CASSHSSYEQYF. In DNA form, the CDR3 reads TGTGCCAGCAGCCATTCTTCCTACGAGCAGTACTTC. V usage is TRBV4-2 and J usage is TRBJ2-7; no reliable D call. The CDR3 covers 12 residues. Germline CDR1 LGHNA, CDR2 YNFKEQ. V was trimmed by 3 bases and J by 1 base, leaving 4 bases between them.

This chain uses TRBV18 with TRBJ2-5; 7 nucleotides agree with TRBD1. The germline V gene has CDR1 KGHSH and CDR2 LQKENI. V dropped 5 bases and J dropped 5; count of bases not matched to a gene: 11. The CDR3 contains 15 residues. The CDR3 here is CASSAEKGAWETQYF. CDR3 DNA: TGTGCCAGCTCAGCTGAGAAGGGGGCTTGGGAGACCCAGTACTTC.

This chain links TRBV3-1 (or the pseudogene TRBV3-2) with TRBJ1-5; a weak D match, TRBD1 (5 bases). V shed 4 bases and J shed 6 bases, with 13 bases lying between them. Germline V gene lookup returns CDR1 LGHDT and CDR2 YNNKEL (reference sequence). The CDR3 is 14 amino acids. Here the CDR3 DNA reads TGTGCCAGCAGCCGGACATCCCAGGGTCAGCCCCAGCATTTT. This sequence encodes CASSRTSQGQPQHF.